This TCR beta chain comes out of a study of blood T cell repertoires in COVID-19. Across the whole study: The United States, Italy and Spain supplied acute and convalescent COVID-19 samples. T cells, B-cell-depleted T cells, or PBMCs supplied cDNA or gDNA.

Per the authors' pipeline: Amplification with reference gene primers provided the estimates of nucleated cell counts. Produced via immunoSEQ multiplex PCR; TCRdb's table is partial and in-frame only. The V and J calls and the clone size are those of that table, but D and trimming were determined from the DNA. The table has more than 250,000 clones, roughly 84% seen once. CDR1 LNHDA and CDR2 SQIVND come from the germline V gene (reference sequence). This CDR3 is 11 amino acids long. Trimming took off 6 bases at V and 7 bases at J, with 7 bases between the two ends. The sample taken for sequencing was peripheral blood. This TCR derives from a man aged 45-65 years with active or convalescent COVID-19. The rearrangement joins TRBV19 to TRBJ2-1, with D perhaps matching TRBD2 (6 bases). CDR3 DNA sequence: TGTGCCAGTAGGCGGGGAAATGAGCAGTTCTTC. It translates to CASRRGNEQFF. Based on the CDR3 plus reference TRBV19 and TRBJ2-1, the full variable domain is DGGITQSPKYLFRKEGQNVTLSCEQNLNHDAMYWYRQDPGQGLRLIYYSQIVNDFQKGDIAEGYSVSREKKESFPLTVTSAQKNPTAFYLCASRRGNEQFFGPGTRLTVL.